This record concerns one TCR beta chain sequence. Antigen: not known. The entry originates in a study of neoadjuvant anti-PD-1 for oral cavity cancer. CDR1 and CDR2 (germline): SGDLS, YYNGEE. The junction had 4 bases not matched to a gene; V was cut back by 6 bases and J by 3 bases. This CDR3 contains 13 residues. Study-wide results and limits: Pretreatment Treg/Th17 ratio correlated inversely with post-treatment tumor clonality.

TCRdb keeps only in-frame clones here, not all; method: immunoSEQ multiplex PCR. The sample has some 15,000 clones, approximately 67% seen once. This chain connects TRBV9 to TRBJ2-3, with TRBD1 matching 7 bases. Sequencing was performed on PBMCs, taken before nivolumab (anti-PD-1) treatment. The receptor comes from a person aged 35-80 years with oral cavity squamous cell carcinoma. This CDR3 reads CASTDRVTDTQYF. CDR3 coding DNA: TGTGCCAGCACCGACAGGGTTACAGATACGCAGTATTTT.